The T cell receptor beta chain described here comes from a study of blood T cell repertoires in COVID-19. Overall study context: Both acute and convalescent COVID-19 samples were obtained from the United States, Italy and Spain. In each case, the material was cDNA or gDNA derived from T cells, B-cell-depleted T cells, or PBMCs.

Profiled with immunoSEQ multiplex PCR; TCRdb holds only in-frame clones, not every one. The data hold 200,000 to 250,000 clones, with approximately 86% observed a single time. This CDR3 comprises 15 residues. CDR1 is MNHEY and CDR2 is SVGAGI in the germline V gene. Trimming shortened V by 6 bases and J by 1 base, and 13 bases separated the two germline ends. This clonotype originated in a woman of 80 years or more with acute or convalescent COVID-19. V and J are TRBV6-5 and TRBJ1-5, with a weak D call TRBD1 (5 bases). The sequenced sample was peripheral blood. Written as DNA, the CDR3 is TGTGCCAGCAGGAGGGACTTTCTCAGCAATCAGCCCCAGCATTTT. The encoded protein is CASRRDFLSNQPQHF.